This TCR beta chain was recorded in a study of beta chain features in type 1 diabetes. Study results and caveats: Moderate but significant shortening of TCRB CDR3s was recorded in all four CD4+ subsets from Type 1 diabetes patients.

As to this clone: Its antigen is not identified. Other DNA sequences in this specimen translate into the identical CDR3.

The investigators reverse transcribed all of the isolated RNA, so they sequenced expressed TCRB transcripts. Only in-frame clones appear in the TCRdb table, and some are missing; sequencing was by immunoSEQ multiplex PCR. In the table there are 680,000 or so clones, around an eighth of which are singletons. The receptor comes from a man between 18 and 35 years old with type 1 diabetes. The sample taken for sequencing was naive CD4+ T cells from blood.

The CDR3: CASSSQVNTEAFF. The CDR3 DNA is TGTGCCAGCAGCTCACAAGTGAACACTGAAGCTTTCTTT. The chain combines TRBV7-3 with TRBJ1-1; D gene unclear. The length of the CDR3 is 13 residues. V lost 4 bases to trimming and J lost 0 bases, with 6 bases between them. CDR1 SGHTA and CDR2 FQGTGA come from the germline V gene.